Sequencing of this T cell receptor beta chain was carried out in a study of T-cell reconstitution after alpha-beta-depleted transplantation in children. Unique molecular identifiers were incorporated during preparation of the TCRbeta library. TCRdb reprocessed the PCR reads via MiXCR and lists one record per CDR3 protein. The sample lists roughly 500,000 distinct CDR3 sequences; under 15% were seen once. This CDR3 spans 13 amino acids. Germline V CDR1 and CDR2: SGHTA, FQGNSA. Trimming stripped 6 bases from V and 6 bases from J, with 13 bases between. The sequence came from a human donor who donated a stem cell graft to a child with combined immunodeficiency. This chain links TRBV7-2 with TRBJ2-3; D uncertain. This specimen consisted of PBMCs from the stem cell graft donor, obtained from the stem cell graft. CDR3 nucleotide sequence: TGTGCCAGCAGATCGACATCTCCCGATACGCAGTATTTT. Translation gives CASRSTSPDTQYF.